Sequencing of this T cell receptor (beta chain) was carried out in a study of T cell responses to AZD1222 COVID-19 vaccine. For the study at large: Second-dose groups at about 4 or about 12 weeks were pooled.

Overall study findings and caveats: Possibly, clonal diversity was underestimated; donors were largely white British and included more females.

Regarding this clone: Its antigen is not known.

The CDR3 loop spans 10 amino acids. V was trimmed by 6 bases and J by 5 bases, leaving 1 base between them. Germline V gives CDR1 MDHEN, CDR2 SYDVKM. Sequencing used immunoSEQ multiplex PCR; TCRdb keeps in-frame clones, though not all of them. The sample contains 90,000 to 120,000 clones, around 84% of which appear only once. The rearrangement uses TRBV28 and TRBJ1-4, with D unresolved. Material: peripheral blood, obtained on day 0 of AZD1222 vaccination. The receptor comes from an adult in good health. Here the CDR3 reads CASRNEKLFF. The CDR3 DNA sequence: TGTGCCAGCAGGAATGAAAAACTGTTTTTT.